Listed here are 8 T cell receptor beta chains from one sample, sequenced in a study of blood T cell repertoires in COVID-19. The repertoire was sequenced with immunoSEQ multiplex PCR; TCRdb's copy has only in-frame clones and lacks some. The repertoire holds thousands of clones, about 88% seen once, with approximately 8% in the top ten. Sequencing was done on a sample of peripheral blood. All receptors come from a human donor in a cohort sampled during active COVID-19. The donor label of this sample is uncertain.

The rearrangement links TRBV27 to TRBJ2-7, with 14 nucleotides matching TRBD2. The CDR3 totals 16 residues. The germline V gene encodes CDR1 MNHEY and CDR2 SMNVEV (reference sequence). J lost 0 bases, V lost 8 bases, and 6 bases had no gene match. In DNA, the CDR3 is TGTGCCAGCGGGGGACTAGCGGGGGCAAGCTCCTACGAGCAGTACTTC. It encodes CASGGLAGASSYEQYF.

The J gene is TRBJ2-1, the V gene TRBV6-5, with D perhaps TRBD1 (7 bases). The CDR3 contains 12 residues. Trimming cost V 6 bases and J 10 bases, with 13 bases left between them. Germline CDR1 MNHEY, CDR2 SVGAGI. In DNA form, the CDR3 reads TGTGCCAGCAGCTATTCAGGGGGGGAGCAGTTCTTC. Protein sequence: CASSYSGGEQFF.

The V gene is TRBV27, the J gene TRBJ1-5; TRBD1 agrees at 7 bases. Germline trimming cut 9 bases from V and 0 bases from J; bases unmatched to any gene: 5. This CDR3 has 14 amino acids. The germline V gene has CDR1 MNHEY and CDR2 SMNVEV (reference sequence). Here the CDR3 reads CASRSGGSNQPQHF. As DNA, the CDR3 is TGTGCCAGTAGATCAGGGGGTAGCAATCAGCCCCAGCATTTT.

This rearrangement joins TRBV3-1 (or the pseudogene TRBV3-2) to TRBJ1-6; D possibly corresponds to TRBD1 (6 bases). The germline CDR1 and CDR2 sequences are LGHDT and YNNKEL (reference sequence). Deletions cut 5 bases from V and 9 bases from J, with 17 bases between. CDR3 length: 15 amino acids. CDR3 sequence: CASSVGGGDGSPLHF. The CDR3 DNA is TGTGCCAGCAGCGTAGGGGGGGGAGATGGTTCACCCCTCCACTTT.

The V call is TRBV6-1, the J call TRBJ1-2, with D maybe TRBD1 (5 bases). CDR3 length equals 14 residues. Per germline, CDR1 MNHNS and CDR2 SASEGT. V dropped 3 bases and J dropped 5 bases, with 13 bases sitting between them. DNA of the CDR3: TGTGCCAGCAGTGAGGGGCAGGGCGGATATGGCTACACCTTC. The encoded protein is CASSEGQGGYGYTF.

The chain combines TRBV28 with TRBJ2-5, with 8 bases identical to TRBD1. J was trimmed by 10 bases and V by 3 bases; bases with no gene match: 4. Germline CDR1 is MDHEN and CDR2 is SYDVKM. There are 12 residues in the CDR3. The CDR3 bases are TGTGCCAGCAGTTTCCCCGGGACAGGCCAGTACTTC. It specifies CASSFPGTGQYF.

This chain joins TRBV12-3 or TRBV12-4 and TRBJ2-7; D gene unclear. The CDR3 runs to 13 residues. The germline V and J ends were trimmed by 5 bases and 2 bases, with 10 bases remaining between them. The CDR3, as DNA: TGTGCCAGCAGTCGCACAGCAACCTACGAGCAGTACTTC. It translates to CASSRTATYEQYF.

V gene TRBV2 combines with J gene TRBJ2-7; a weak D match, TRBD2 (6 bases). The germline V and J ends were trimmed by 6 bases and 5 bases, with 14 bases remaining between them. This CDR3 is built from 13 residues. Germline V gene data show CDR1 as SNHLY and CDR2 as FYNNEI. CDR3 region: CASSGGPGDEQYF. CDR3 DNA: TGTGCCAGCAGCGGCGGACCGGGGGACGAGCAGTACTTC.